Reported below is one TCR beta chain. The data stem from a study of blood T cell repertoires in COVID-19. Across the study: Both acute and convalescent COVID-19 samples were obtained from the United States, Italy and Spain.

Original analysis: Amplification with reference gene primers provided the estimates of nucleated cell counts. Sequenced by immunoSEQ multiplex PCR; TCRdb stores in-frame clones only, minus some. That table gives V, J and clone size, and the DNA gave D and trimming. The repertoire holds under 450,000 clones, 70% to 90% seen once, with about 1.4% in the top ten. Patients from Seattle were sampled longitudinally, starting during active infection. Sequencing used peripheral blood. The clonotype originates from a woman aged 40 to 55 with COVID-19, enrolled during active disease.

The DNA of the CDR3 is TGTGCCAGCAGCTTCTGGGACAGCGGCTACACCTTC. Protein product: CASSFWDSGYTF. The chain employs TRBV5-4 and TRBJ1-2, with TRBD1 matching over 7 bases. V dropped 2 bases and J dropped 8; count of bases not matched to a gene: 3. This CDR3 is 12 amino acids long. In germline, CDR1 is SGHNT, CDR2 YYREEE (reference sequence). The variable domain in full, completed from reference TRBV5-4 and TRBJ1-2, reads ETGVTQSPTHLIKTRGQQVTLRCSSQSGHNTVSWYQQALGQGPQFIFQYYREEENGRGNFPPRFSGLQFPNYSSELNVNALELDDSALYLCASSFWDSGYTFGSGTRLTVV.